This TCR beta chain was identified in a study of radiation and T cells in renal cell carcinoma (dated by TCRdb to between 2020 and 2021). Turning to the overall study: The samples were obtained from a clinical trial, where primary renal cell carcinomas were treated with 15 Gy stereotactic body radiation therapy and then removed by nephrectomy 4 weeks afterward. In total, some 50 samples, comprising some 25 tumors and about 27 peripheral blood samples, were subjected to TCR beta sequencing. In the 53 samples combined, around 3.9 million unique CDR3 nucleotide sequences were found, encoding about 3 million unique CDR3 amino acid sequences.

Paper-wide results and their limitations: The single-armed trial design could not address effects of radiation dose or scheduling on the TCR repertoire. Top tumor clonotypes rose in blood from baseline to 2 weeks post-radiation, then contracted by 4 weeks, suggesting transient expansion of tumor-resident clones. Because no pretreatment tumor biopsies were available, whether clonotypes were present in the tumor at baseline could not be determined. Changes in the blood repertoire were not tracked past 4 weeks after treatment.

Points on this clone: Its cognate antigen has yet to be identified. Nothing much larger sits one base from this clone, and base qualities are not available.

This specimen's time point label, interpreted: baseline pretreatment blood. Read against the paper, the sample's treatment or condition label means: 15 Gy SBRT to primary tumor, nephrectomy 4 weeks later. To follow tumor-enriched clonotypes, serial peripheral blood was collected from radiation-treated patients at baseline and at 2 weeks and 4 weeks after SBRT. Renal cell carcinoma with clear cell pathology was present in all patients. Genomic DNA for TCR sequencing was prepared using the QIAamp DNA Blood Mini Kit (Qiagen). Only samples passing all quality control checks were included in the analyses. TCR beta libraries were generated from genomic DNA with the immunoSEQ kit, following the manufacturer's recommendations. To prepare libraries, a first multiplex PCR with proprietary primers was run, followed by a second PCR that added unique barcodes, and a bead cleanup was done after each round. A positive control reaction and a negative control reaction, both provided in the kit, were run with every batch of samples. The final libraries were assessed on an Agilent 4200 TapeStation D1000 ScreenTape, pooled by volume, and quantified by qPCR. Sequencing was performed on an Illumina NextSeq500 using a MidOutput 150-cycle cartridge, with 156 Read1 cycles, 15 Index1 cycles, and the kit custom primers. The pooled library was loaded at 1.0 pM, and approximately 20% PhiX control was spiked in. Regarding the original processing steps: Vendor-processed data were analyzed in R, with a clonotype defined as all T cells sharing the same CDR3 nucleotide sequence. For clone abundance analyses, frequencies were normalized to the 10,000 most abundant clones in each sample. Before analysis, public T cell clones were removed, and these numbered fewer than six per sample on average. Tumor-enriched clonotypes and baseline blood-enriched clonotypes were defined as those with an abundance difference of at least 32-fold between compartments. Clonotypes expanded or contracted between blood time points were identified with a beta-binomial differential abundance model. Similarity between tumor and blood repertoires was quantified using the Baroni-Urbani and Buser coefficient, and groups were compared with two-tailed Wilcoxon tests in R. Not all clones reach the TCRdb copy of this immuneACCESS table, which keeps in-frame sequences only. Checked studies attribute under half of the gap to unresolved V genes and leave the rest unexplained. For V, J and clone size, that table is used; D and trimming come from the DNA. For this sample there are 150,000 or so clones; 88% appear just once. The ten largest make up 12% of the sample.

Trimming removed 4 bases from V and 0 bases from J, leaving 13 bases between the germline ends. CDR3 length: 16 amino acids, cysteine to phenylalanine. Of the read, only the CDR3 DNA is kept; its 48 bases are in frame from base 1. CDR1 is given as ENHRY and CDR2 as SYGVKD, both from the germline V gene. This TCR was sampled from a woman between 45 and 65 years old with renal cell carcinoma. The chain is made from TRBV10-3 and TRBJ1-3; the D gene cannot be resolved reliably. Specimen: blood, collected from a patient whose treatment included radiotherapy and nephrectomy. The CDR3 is CAISGSGGISGNTIYF. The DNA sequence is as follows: TGTGCCATCAGTGGAAGCGGAGGGATCTCTGGAAACACCATATATTTT.